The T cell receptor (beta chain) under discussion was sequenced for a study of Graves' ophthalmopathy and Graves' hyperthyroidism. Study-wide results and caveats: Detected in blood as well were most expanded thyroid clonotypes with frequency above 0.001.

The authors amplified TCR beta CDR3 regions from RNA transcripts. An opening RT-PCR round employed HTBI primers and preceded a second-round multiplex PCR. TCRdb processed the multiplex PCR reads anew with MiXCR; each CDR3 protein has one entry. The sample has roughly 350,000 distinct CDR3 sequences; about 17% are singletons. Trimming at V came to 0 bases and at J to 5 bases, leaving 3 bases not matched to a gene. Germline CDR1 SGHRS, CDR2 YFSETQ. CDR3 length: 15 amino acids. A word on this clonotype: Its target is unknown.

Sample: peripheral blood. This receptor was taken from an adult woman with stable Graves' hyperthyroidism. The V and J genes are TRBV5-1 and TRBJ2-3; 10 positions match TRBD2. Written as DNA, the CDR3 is TGCGCCAGCAGCTTGGAGCGACTAGCGGGAGATACGCAGTATTTT. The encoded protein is CASSLERLAGDTQYF. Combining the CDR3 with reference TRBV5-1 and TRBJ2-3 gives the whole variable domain KAGVTQTPRYLIKTRGQQVTLSCSPISGHRSVSWYQQTPGQGLQFLFEYFSETQRNKGNFPGRFSGRQFSNSRSEMNVSTLELGDSALYLCASSLERLAGDTQYFGPGTRLTVL.